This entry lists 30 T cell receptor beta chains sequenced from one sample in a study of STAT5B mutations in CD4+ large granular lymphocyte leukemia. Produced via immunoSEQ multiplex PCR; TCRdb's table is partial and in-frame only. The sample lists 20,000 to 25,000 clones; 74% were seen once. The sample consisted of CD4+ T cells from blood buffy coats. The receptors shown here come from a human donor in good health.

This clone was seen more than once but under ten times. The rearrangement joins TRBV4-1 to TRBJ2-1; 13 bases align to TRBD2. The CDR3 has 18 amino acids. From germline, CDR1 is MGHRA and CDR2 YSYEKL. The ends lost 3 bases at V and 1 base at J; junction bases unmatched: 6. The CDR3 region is CASSQGTSGIGSYNEQFF. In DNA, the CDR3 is TGCGCCAGCAGCCAGGGGACTAGCGGGATTGGGTCCTACAATGAGCAGTTCTTC.

CDR3 DNA sequence: TGTGCCAGCAGTTCCTTGGGACAAATGAACACTGAAGCTTTCTTT. Encoded protein: CASSSLGQMNTEAFF. J is TRBJ1-1 and V is TRBV27, with D possibly being TRBD1 (6 bases). Germline V gene data show CDR1 as MNHEY and CDR2 as SMNVEV (reference sequence). Deletions cut 4 bases from V and 0 bases from J, with 12 bases between. The CDR3 covers 15 residues.

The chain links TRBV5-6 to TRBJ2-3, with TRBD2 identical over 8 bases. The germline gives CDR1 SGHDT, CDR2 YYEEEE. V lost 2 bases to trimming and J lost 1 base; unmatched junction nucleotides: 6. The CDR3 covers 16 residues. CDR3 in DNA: TGTGCCAGCAGCTTAGACGGGGGGGCGCGCACAGATACGCAGTATTTT. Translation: CASSLDGGARTDTQYF.

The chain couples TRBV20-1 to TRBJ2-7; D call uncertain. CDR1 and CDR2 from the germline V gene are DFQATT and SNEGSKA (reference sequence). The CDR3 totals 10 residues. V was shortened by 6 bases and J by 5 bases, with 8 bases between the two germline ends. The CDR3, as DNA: TGCAGTGCCAAAGTGGACGAGCAGTACTTC. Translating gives CSAKVDEQYF.

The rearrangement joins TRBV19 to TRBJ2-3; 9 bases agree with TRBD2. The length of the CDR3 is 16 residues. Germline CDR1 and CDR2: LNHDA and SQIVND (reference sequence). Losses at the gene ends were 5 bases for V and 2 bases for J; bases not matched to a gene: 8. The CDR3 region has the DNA TGTGCCAGTAGTTGGGCGAGCGGGGGGTACACAGATACGCAGTATTTT. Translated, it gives CASSWASGGYTDTQYF.

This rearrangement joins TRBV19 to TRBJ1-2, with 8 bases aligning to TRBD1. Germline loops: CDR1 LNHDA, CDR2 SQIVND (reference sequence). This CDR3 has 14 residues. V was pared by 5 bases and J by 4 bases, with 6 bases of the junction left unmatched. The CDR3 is CASSQSTGGYGYTF. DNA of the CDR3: TGTGCCAGTAGTCAATCAACAGGGGGCTATGGCTACACCTTC.

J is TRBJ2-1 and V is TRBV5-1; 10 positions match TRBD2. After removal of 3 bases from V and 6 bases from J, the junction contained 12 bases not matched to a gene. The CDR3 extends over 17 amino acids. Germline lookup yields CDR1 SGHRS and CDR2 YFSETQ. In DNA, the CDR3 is TGCGCCAGCAGCTCTAAACCCGGGACTAGCGCCCCCAATGAGCAGTTCTTC. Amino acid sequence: CASSSKPGTSAPNEQFF.

CDR3 nucleotides: TGTGCCAGCAAGACAGGGATTAACTATGGCTACACCTTC. It codes for CASKTGINYGYTF. The V gene is TRBV6-5, the J gene TRBJ1-2; the match to TRBD1 covers 7 bases. CDR3 size: 13 residues. Germline lookup yields CDR1 MNHEY and CDR2 SVGAGI. After removal of 7 bases from V and 1 base from J, the junction contained 3 bases not matched to a gene.

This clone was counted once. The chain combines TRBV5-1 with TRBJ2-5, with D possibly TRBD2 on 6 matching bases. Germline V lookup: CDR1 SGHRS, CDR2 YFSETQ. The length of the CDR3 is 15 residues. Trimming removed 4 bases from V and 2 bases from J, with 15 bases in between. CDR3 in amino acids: CASSSGGAGQETQYF. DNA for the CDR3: TGCGCCAGCAGCAGTGGAGGGGCAGGTCAAGAGACCCAGTACTTC.

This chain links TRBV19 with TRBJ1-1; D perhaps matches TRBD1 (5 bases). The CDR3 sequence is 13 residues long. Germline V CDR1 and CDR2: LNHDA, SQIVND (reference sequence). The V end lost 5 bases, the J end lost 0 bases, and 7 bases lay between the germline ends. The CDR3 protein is CASSSGMNTEAFF. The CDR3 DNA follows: TGTGCCAGTAGTTCAGGGATGAACACTGAAGCTTTCTTT.

CDR3 DNA sequence: TGTGCCAGCAGAGCCCGGCAGGATGGCTACACCTTC. The encoded protein is CASRARQDGYTF. The chain uses TRBV28 and TRBJ1-2; D gene unclear. CDR1 and CDR2 (germline): MDHEN, SYDVKM. V was clipped by 6 bases and J by 6 bases, with 11 bases between them. This CDR3 is 12 amino acids long.

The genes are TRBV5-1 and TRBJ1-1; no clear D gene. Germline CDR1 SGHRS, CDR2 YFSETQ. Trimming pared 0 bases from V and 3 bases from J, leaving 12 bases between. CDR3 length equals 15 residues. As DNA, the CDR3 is TGCGCCAGCAGCTTGGGTGTGGGGTTGGACACTGAAGCTTTCTTT. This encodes CASSLGVGLDTEAFF.

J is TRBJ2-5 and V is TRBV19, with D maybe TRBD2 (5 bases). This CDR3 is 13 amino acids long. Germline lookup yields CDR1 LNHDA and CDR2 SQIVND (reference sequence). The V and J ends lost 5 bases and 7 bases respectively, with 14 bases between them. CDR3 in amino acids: CASSYSGSRTQYF. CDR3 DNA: TGTGCCAGTAGTTACAGCGGATCAAGGACCCAGTACTTC.

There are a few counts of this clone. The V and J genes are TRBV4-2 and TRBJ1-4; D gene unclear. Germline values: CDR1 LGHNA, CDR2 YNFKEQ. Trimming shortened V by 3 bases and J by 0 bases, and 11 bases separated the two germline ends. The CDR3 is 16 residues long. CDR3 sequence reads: CASSQRVSSTNEKLFF. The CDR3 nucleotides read TGTGCCAGCAGCCAGAGGGTATCCTCAACTAATGAAAAACTGTTTTTT.

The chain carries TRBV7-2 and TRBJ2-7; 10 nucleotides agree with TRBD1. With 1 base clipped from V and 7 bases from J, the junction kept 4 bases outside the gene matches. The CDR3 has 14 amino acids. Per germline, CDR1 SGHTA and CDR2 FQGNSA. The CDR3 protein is CASSLVGTGAEQYF. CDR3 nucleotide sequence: TGTGCCAGCAGCTTAGTTGGGACAGGGGCGGAGCAGTACTTC.

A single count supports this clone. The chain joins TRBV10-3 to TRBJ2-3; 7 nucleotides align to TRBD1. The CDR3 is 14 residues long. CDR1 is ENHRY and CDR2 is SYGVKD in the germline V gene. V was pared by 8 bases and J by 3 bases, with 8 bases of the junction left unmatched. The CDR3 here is CAIRADRVTDTQYF. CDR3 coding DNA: TGTGCCATCCGAGCCGACAGGGTGACAGATACGCAGTATTTT.

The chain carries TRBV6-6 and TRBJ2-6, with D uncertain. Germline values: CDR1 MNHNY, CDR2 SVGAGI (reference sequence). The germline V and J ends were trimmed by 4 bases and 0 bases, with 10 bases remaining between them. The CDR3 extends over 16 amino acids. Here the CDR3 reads CASSSLRASGANVLTF. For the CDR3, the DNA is TGTGCCAGCAGTTCACTCCGGGCCTCTGGGGCCAACGTCCTGACTTTC.

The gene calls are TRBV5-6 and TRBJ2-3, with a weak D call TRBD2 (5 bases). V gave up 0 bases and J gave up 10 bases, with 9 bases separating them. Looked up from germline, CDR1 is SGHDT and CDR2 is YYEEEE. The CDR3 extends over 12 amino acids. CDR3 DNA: TGTGCCAGCAGCTTGGTCGGGAACTCGCAGTATTTT. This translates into CASSLVGNSQYF.

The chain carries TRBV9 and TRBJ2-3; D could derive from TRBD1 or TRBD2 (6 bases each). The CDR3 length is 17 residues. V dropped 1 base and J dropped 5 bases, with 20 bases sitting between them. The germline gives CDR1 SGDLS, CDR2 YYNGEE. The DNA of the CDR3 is TGTGCCAGCAGCGTACACCCACGTGGGGGGCGCGGAGATACGCAGTATTTT. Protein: CASSVHPRGGRGDTQYF.

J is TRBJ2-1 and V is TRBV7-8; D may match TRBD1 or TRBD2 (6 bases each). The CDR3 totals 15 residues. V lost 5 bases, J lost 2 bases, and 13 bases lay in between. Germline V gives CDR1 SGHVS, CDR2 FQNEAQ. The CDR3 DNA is TGTGCCAGCAGCCTCATCGGGGGCGCCTACAATGAGCAGTTCTTC. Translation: CASSLIGGAYNEQFF.

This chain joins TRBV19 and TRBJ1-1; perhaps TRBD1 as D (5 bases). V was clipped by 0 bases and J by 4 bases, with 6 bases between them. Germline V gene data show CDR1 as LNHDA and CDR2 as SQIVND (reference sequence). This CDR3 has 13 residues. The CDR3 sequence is CASSIDGGTEAFF. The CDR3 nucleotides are TGTGCCAGTAGTATAGACGGGGGCACTGAAGCTTTCTTT.

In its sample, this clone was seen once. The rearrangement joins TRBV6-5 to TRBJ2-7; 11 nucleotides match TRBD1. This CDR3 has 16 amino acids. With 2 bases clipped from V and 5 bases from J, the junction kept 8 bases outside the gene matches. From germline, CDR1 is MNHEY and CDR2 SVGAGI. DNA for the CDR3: TGTGCCAGCAGTTACGGGTCGGGACAGGGGGGCAACGAGCAGTACTTC. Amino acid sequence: CASSYGSGQGGNEQYF.

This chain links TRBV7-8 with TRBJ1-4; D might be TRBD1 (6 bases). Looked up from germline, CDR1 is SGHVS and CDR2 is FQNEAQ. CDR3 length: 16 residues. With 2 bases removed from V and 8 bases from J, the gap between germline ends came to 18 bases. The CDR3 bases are TGTGCCAGCAGCTTACTCTCGGACAGACAGAGGGAAAAACTGTTTTTT. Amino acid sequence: CASSLLSDRQREKLFF.

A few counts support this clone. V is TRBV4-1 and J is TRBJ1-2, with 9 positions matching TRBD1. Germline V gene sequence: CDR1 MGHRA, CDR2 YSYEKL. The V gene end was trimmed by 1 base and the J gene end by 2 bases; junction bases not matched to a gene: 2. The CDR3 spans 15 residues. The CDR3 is CASSQGTGANYGYTF. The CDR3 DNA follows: TGCGCCAGCAGCCAAGGGACAGGGGCGAACTATGGCTACACCTTC.

CDR3 sequence (DNA): TGCGCCAGCAGCACCTACAAGGACAATGAGCAGTTCTTC. This translates into CASSTYKDNEQFF. The rearrangement joins TRBV5-1 to TRBJ2-1, with D unresolved. Between the trimmed V and J ends, which lost 4 bases and 5 bases, there was a span of 10 bases. CDR1 is SGHRS, CDR2 YFSETQ, per germline. There are 13 residues in the CDR3.

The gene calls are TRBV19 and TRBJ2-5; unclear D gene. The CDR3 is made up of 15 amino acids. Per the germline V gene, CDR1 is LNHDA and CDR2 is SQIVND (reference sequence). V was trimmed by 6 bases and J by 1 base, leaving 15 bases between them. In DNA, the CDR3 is TGTGCCAGTAGCCGAGATATGGGCTCCCAAGAGACCCAGTACTTC. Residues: CASSRDMGSQETQYF.

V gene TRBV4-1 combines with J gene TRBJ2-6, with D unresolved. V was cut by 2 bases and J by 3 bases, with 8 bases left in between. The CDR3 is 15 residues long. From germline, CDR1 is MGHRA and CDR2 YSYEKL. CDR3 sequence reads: CASSQLFVGANVLTF. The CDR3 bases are TGCGCCAGCAGCCAACTGTTTGTTGGGGCCAACGTCCTGACTTTC.

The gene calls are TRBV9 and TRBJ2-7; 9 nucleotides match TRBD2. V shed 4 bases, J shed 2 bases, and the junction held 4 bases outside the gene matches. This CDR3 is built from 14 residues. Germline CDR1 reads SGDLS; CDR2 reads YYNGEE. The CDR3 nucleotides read TGTGCCAGCAGCCCCGGGACTAGCCCCTACGAGCAGTACTTC. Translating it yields CASSPGTSPYEQYF.

This CDR3 reads CASSPTTREKLFF. The CDR3 nucleotides read TGTGCCAGCTCACCCACCACTCGGGAAAAACTGTTTTTT. The rearrangement links TRBV18 to TRBJ1-4, with D uncertain. The germline CDR1 and CDR2 sequences are KGHSH and LQKENI. The V end was cut by 3 bases, the J end by 8 bases, with 10 bases between. The CDR3 contains 13 residues. The full variable domain, in which reference TRBV18 and TRBJ1-4 provide the parts outside the CDR3, is NAGVMQNPRHLVRRRGQEARLRCSPMKGHSHVYWYRQLPEEGLKFMVYLQKENIIDESGMPKERFSAEFPKEGPSILRIQQVVRGDSAAYFCASSPTTREKLFFGSGTQLSVL.

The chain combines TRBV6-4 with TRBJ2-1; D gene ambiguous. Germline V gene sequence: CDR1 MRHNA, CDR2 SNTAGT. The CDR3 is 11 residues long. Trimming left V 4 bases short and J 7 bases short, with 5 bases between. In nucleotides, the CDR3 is TGTGCCAGCAGTGTGGGAAATGAGCAGTTCTTC. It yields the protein CASSVGNEQFF.